A selection of T cell receptor beta chains follows, all from one sample in a study of OX40 agonist ivuxolimab in advanced cancers. Data came from immunoSEQ multiplex PCR; TCRdb stores just in-frame clones and leaves some out. The sample lists under 80,000 clones; around 86% were seen once. The source material was CD4+ or CD8+ T cells sorted from blood, sampled in a trial of the OX40 agonist ivuxolimab. Receptors originate from an adult with an advanced solid tumor such as melanoma, head and neck, liver or kidney cancer. CDR3s include the opening cysteine and the closing phenylalanine or tryptophan. A D gene is named only where the DNA matches it firmly. Size tells how often a clone was seen (once, few, many) or the class of an expanded clone, and some rows leave it out.

abundance	d_gene	v_gene	j_gene	CDR3aa	CDR3nt
few	-	TRBV20-1	TRBJ2-3	CSSDFTDTQYF	TGCAGTTCGGACTTTACAGATACGCAGTATTTT
-	-	TRBV7-3	TRBJ1-5	CASKYPLGRREQPQHF	TGTGCCAGCAAGTACCCTCTGGGGCGGAGGGAACAGCCCCAGCATTTT
-	-	TRBV7-3	TRBJ2-2	CASSRGQRNTGELFF	TGTGCCAGCAGCCGGGGGCAGAGGAACACCGGGGAGCTGTTTTTT
once	-	TRBV18	TRBJ2-5	CASSSTILAFMETQYF	TGTGCCAGCTCATCGACTATACTAGCTTTTATGGAGACCCAGTACTTC
-	TRBD1	TRBV7-2	TRBJ2-7	CASSLAGTDYEQYF	TGTGCCAGCAGCTTAGCCGGGACAGATTACGAGCAGTACTTC
-	TRBD1	TRBV6-6	TRBJ1-1	CASRAPGQGEAFF	TGTGCCAGCAGAGCCCCAGGACAGGGAGAAGCTTTCTTT
-	TRBD2	TRBV7-9	TRBJ2-5	CASSLARGLAGGPGETQYF	TGTGCCAGCAGCTTAGCCCGCGGACTAGCGGGAGGGCCCGGGGAGACCCAGTACTTC
few	-	TRBV2	TRBJ1-5	CASRLYNQPQHF	TGTGCCAGCAGGTTATACAATCAGCCCCAGCATTTT
-	TRBD2	TRBV5-1	TRBJ2-5	CASSIGPGLRETQYF	TGCGCCAGCAGCATAGGACCGGGACTAAGAGAGACCCAGTACTTC
-	TRBD1	TRBV28	TRBJ2-4	CASSLTGEVRNIQYF	TGTGCCAGCAGTCTTACAGGGGAAGTACGGAACATTCAGTACTTC
once	-	TRBV18	TRBJ1-3	CASSPRDISGNTIYF	TGTGCCAGCTCACCCCGGGACATCTCTGGAAACACCATATATTTT
-	TRBD1	TRBV4-3	TRBJ1-6	CASSLTMEETGNRGPLHF	TGCGCCAGCAGCCTCACGATGGAGGAGACAGGGAATAGAGGACCCCTCCACTTT
-	TRBD2	TRBV19	TRBJ2-1	CASEGLARNEQFF	TGTGCCAGTGAGGGACTAGCGCGCAATGAGCAGTTCTTC
-	-	TRBV2	TRBJ2-3	CASGRSSSDTQYF	TGTGCCAGCGGGAGGAGCAGTTCAGATACGCAGTATTTT
-	-	TRBV6-1	TRBJ2-7	CASILEQYF	TGTGCCAGCATCCTCGAGCAGTACTTC
-	-	TRBV27	TRBJ1-1	CASSLRPGATEAFF	TGTGCCAGCAGTTTACGACCAGGGGCCACTGAAGCTTTCTTT
few	-	TRBV11-3	TRBJ2-3	CASSLAASTDTQYF	TGTGCCAGCAGCTTAGCGGCTAGCACAGATACGCAGTATTTT
-	TRBD1	TRBV5-1	TRBJ2-3	CASSRRDWQGADTQYF	TGCGCCAGCAGCCGCAGGGATTGGCAGGGGGCAGATACGCAGTATTTT
once	TRBD1	TRBV6-4	TRBJ2-7	CASRDRGYEQYF	TGTGCCAGCCGGGACAGGGGATACGAGCAGTACTTC
-	-	TRBV27	TRBJ2-6	CASSTPSEAGANVLTF	TGTGCCAGCAGTACACCGTCGGAGGCTGGGGCCAACGTCCTGACTTTC
-	TRBD1	TRBV7-9	TRBJ1-6	CASSYVPGQNSPLHF	TGTGCCAGCAGTTACGTCCCGGGACAGAATTCACCCCTCCACTTT
-	TRBD1	TRBV5-4	TRBJ1-2	CAGTLATGNYGYTF	TGTGCCGGCACCCTCGCGACAGGGAACTATGGCTACACCTTC
-	-	TRBV9	TRBJ2-5	CASSVSLTAQETQYF	TGTGCCAGCAGCGTAAGTTTGACAGCACAAGAGACCCAGTACTTC
-	TRBD1	TRBV28	TRBJ2-6	CASSLSGGYNVLTF	TGTGCCAGCAGTTTATCAGGGGGTTACAACGTCCTGACTTTC
-	-	TRBV5-4	TRBJ1-1	CASSQQGESTEAFF	TGTGCCAGCAGCCAACAGGGTGAAAGCACTGAAGCTTTCTTT
-	TRBD2	TRBV4-2	TRBJ2-1	CASSRAISGRLYNEQFF	TGTGCCAGCAGCCGAGCGATTAGCGGGAGGCTCTACAATGAGCAGTTCTTC
-	-	TRBV30	TRBJ1-3	CAWSVPGDLGNTIYF	TGTGCCTGGAGTGTACCCGGGGATCTGGGAAACACCATATATTTT
-	-	TRBV6-5	TRBJ1-3	CASSDGGRGNTIYF	TGTGCCAGCAGTGACGGGGGAAGAGGAAACACCATATATTTT